The 19 T cell receptor beta chains presented below share a single source sample, sequenced in a study of beta chain features in type 1 diabetes (dated by TCRdb to 2017 to 2018). Library preparation used the immunoSEQ multiplex PCR assay. The entire isolated RNA was reverse transcribed using the High Capacity cDNA Reverse Transcription Kit, and thus expressed TCRB transcripts were sequenced. TCRdb holds this immuneACCESS table with in-frame rearrangements only. Some clones are missing; in checked studies, unresolved V genes explain under half, and the rest has no known cause. The sample table holds 900,000 or so clones, of which roughly 15% were seen once. The ten biggest clones cover around 0.02% of the sample. Sequencing was performed on naive CD4+ T cells from blood. The cell subset or site label on this specimen signifies: true naive CD4+ T cells. Receptors originate from a woman in her late teens or twenties in good health.

The rearrangement joins TRBV7-2 to TRBJ1-2; TRBD1 might be the D (5 bases). The CDR3 is 12 amino acids. CDR1 SGHTA and CDR2 FQGNSA come from the germline V gene. V was shortened by 5 bases and J by 4 bases, with 8 bases between the two germline ends. The CDR3 region has the DNA TGTGCCAGCAGCACGGGGGGCTATGGCTACACCTTC. This encodes CASSTGGYGYTF.

This chain connects TRBV6-1 to TRBJ2-6; possible D gene TRBD1, 5 bases. Germline loops: CDR1 MNHNS, CDR2 SASEGT. This CDR3 has 15 amino acids. Trimming stripped 6 bases from V and 0 bases from J, with 9 bases between. The CDR3 is CASSGHNSGANVLTF. The CDR3, as DNA: TGTGCCAGCAGCGGACATAACTCTGGGGCCAACGTCCTGACTTTC.

This clone has just a few counts. The chain employs TRBV27 and TRBJ1-1; D uncertain. Germline V CDR1 and CDR2: MNHEY, SMNVEV (reference sequence). The CDR3 has 14 residues. The V end lost 6 bases, the J end lost 1 base, and 12 bases lay between the germline ends. DNA of the CDR3: TGTGCCAGCAGCTTTAGTAGGGCGAACACTGAAGCTTTCTTT. Protein sequence: CASSFSRANTEAFF.

Only a few counts were recorded for this clone. The chain joins TRBV28 to TRBJ1-2; maybe TRBD1 (5 bases). Between the trimmed V and J ends, which lost 5 bases and 8 bases, there was a span of 12 bases. This CDR3 has 12 amino acids. Germline V CDR1 and CDR2: MDHEN, SYDVKM. The CDR3 sequence: CASSNIRVGYTF. CDR3 nucleotides: TGTGCCAGCAGTAATATCAGGGTCGGCTACACCTTC.

In its sample, this clone was seen a few times. The chain links TRBV2 to TRBJ2-7; no definite D call. V gave up 2 bases and J gave up 1 base, with 12 bases separating them. The CDR3 has 15 amino acids. Germline V gives CDR1 SNHLY, CDR2 FYNNEI. This chain's CDR3 is CASSEKRVGSYEQYF. In DNA, the CDR3 is TGTGCCAGCAGTGAAAAACGCGTGGGGTCCTACGAGCAGTACTTC.

This clone was seen a handful of times. Other DNA sequences within the sample encode an identical CDR3. The rearrangement uses TRBV7-2 and TRBJ2-7; no clear D gene. The CDR3 covers 14 residues. V lost 5 bases, J lost 1 base, and 12 bases lay in between. CDR1 is SGHTA and CDR2 is FQGNSA in the germline V gene. The CDR3 region is CASSPSGGSYEQYF. The CDR3 DNA follows: TGTGCCAGCAGCCCCTCGGGCGGTTCCTACGAGCAGTACTTC.

V and J are TRBV5-6 and TRBJ2-1, with TRBD1 identical over 7 bases. The CDR3 is made up of 14 amino acids. V lost 0 bases to trimming and J lost 3 bases; unmatched junction nucleotides: 0. Germline CDR1 SGHDT, CDR2 YYEEEE. CDR3 sequence: CASSLGQGYNEQFF. For the CDR3, the DNA is TGTGCCAGCAGCTTGGGACAGGGCTACAATGAGCAGTTCTTC.

This rearrangement joins TRBV18 to TRBJ2-1; 9 bases agree with TRBD2. CDR1 is KGHSH and CDR2 is LQKENI in the germline V gene. The CDR3 extends over 15 amino acids. After removal of 3 bases from V and 8 bases from J, the junction contained 8 bases not matched to a gene. The CDR3 nucleotides are TGTGCCAGCTCACCCAATGCGGGAGGGGGCGATGAGCAGTTCTTC. Encoded protein: CASSPNAGGGDEQFF.

This clone was recorded a few times. The V gene is TRBV27, the J gene TRBJ2-7, with 10 nucleotides matching TRBD2. The trim removed 5 bases at V and 3 bases at J, leaving 13 bases unmatched. CDR1 is MNHEY and CDR2 is SMNVEV in the germline V gene (reference sequence). The CDR3 contains 17 residues. CDR3 loop: CASSPLKARLAGYEQYF. The CDR3 region has the DNA TGTGCCAGCAGTCCACTGAAAGCTAGACTAGCGGGCTACGAGCAGTACTTC.

This clone was recorded a few times. The same CDR3 also results from other DNA sequences found in this sample. The CDR3 region has the DNA TGTGCCAGCAGCTTAGCCCGGGCAGATACGCAGTATTTT. This gives the protein CASSLARADTQYF. The V gene is TRBV7-2, the J gene TRBJ2-3, with D uncertain. There are 13 residues in the CDR3. Trimming pared 0 bases from V and 4 bases from J, leaving 5 bases between. In germline, CDR1 is SGHTA, CDR2 FQGNSA.

This clone was counted between two and nine times. J is TRBJ2-5 and V is TRBV6-6, with 8 nucleotides matching TRBD1. CDR1 MNHNY and CDR2 SVGAGI come from the germline V gene (reference sequence). CDR3 size: 13 residues. The junction had 4 bases not matched to a gene; V was cut back by 5 bases and J by 5 bases. CDR3 region: CASSQQGGETQYF. As DNA, the CDR3 is TGTGCCAGCAGTCAACAGGGGGGTGAGACCCAGTACTTC.

This clone was seen a handful of times. The rearrangement joins TRBV19 to TRBJ2-6; unclear D gene. In germline, CDR1 is LNHDA, CDR2 SQIVND (reference sequence). CDR3 length equals 14 residues. Trimming stripped 3 bases from V and 4 bases from J, with 7 bases between. CDR3 in amino acids: CASSMDSGANVLTF. CDR3 nucleotide sequence: TGTGCCAGTAGTATGGATTCCGGGGCCAACGTCCTGACTTTC.

J is TRBJ2-5 and V is TRBV28, with a possible D match to TRBD2 (6 bases). V was clipped by 5 bases and J by 3 bases, with 13 bases between them. The CDR3 has 14 amino acids. Germline loops: CDR1 MDHEN, CDR2 SYDVKM. The DNA for the CDR3 is TGTGCCAGCAGTGATGCCGGGAGCGAAGAGACCCAGTACTTC. It is translated as CASSDAGSEETQYF.

The chain recombines TRBV27 with TRBJ2-1, with 11 bases matching TRBD2. The CDR3 covers 16 residues. The germline gives CDR1 MNHEY, CDR2 SMNVEV (reference sequence). The V segment lost 5 bases and the J segment 3 bases; nucleotides outside the gene matches: 6. CDR3 amino acids: CASSPGLAEVYNEQFF. The CDR3, as DNA: TGTGCCAGCAGTCCGGGACTAGCGGAAGTCTACAATGAGCAGTTCTTC.

The chain carries TRBV19 and TRBJ2-1; D ambiguous. Germline CDR1 reads LNHDA; CDR2 reads SQIVND (reference sequence). V was shortened by 3 bases and J by 4 bases, with 10 bases between the two germline ends. This CDR3 is 14 amino acids long. CDR3 coding DNA: TGTGCCAGTAGTATGGTGCCTCTTTACAATGAGCAGTTCTTC. This codes for CASSMVPLYNEQFF.

This chain uses TRBV7-2 with TRBJ1-3, with TRBD1 matching 9 bases. V gave up 6 bases and J gave up 2 bases; unmatched junction bases: 5. Germline CDR1 is SGHTA and CDR2 is FQGNSA. The CDR3 sequence is 15 residues long. The DNA for the CDR3 is TGTGCCAGCAGTCGAACAGGGGGCGCTGGAAACACCATATATTTT. Protein sequence: CASSRTGGAGNTIYF.

Points on this clone: In the same sample, other DNA sequences code for this CDR3. The chain employs TRBV10-3 and TRBJ2-5, with no clear D. Germline CDR1 reads ENHRY; CDR2 reads SYGVKD. V was shortened by 0 bases and J by 4 bases, with 3 bases between the two germline ends. This CDR3 comprises 12 residues. This CDR3 is CAISESRETQYF. CDR3 in DNA: TGTGCCATCAGTGAGTCAAGAGAGACCCAGTACTTC.

This clone appeared a few times. The V call is TRBV11-2, the J call TRBJ2-1; D is perhaps TRBD2 (7 bases). Germline V gene lookup returns CDR1 SGHAT and CDR2 FQNNGV. Trimming stripped 1 base from V and 4 bases from J, with 11 bases between. The CDR3 consists of 15 residues. The CDR3 DNA follows: TGTGCCAGCAGCTTAGCGGGGGGCAGTTACAATGAGCAGTTCTTC. This codes for CASSLAGGSYNEQFF. Filled out from reference TRBV11-2 and TRBJ2-1, the complete variable domain reads EAGVAQSPRYKIIEKRQSVAFWCNPISGHATLYWYQQILGQGPKLLIQFQNNGVVDDSQLPKDRFSAERLKGVDSTLKIQPAKLEDSAVYLCASSLAGGSYNEQFFGPGTRLTVL.

This clone was counted only a few times. The chain has TRBV4-1 and TRBJ1-3; weak D call: TRBD1 (5 bases). The germline V gene has CDR1 MGHRA and CDR2 YSYEKL. The CDR3 spans 16 residues. The V and J ends lost 5 bases and 3 bases respectively, with 17 bases between them. CDR3 residues: CASSARDRNVGNTIYF. CDR3 nucleotide sequence: TGCGCCAGCAGCGCTCGGGACCGCAACGTTGGAAACACCATATATTTT.